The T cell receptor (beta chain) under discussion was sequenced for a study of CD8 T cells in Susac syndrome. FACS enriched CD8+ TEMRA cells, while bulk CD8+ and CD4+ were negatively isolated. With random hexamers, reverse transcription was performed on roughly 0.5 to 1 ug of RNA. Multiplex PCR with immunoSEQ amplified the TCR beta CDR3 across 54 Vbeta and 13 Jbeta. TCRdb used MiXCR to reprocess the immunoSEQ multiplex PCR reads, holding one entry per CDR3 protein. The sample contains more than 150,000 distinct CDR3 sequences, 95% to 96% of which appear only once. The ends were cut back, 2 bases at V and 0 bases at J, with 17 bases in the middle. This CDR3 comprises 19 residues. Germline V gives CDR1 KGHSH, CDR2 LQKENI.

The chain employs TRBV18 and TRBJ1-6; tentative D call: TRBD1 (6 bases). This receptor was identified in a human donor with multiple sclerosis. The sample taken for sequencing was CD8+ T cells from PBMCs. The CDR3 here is CASSPEPGGASSYNSPLHF. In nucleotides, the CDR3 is TGTGCCAGCTCACCAGAACCCGGGGGGGCGAGCTCCTATAATTCACCCCTCCACTTT.